One sample yielded the 8 T cell receptor beta chains listed below, sequenced in a study of cytomegalovirus exposure and HLA in healthy donors. The PCR employed 60 Vbeta primers together with 13 Jbeta primers. Libraries were prepared by immunoSEQ multiplex PCR; TCRdb keeps only in-frame clonotypes and omits some of them. The sample shows 210,000 or so clones, roughly 73% of them seen only once. The specimen was PBMCs. All receptors come from a woman under 40 in good health and CMV-seropositive.

The V and J genes are TRBV6-5 and TRBJ1-6; D possibly corresponds to TRBD1 (5 bases). Trimming stripped 6 bases from V and 8 bases from J, with 14 bases between. CDR1 MNHEY and CDR2 SVGAGI come from the germline V gene. This CDR3 contains 14 residues. CDR3 loop: CASSATVRDSPLHF. CDR3 coding DNA: TGTGCCAGCAGCGCGACAGTTCGGGATTCACCCCTCCACTTT.

The V gene is TRBV4-2, the J gene TRBJ2-2; 8 bases fit TRBD2. Losses at the gene ends were 1 base for V and 5 bases for J; bases not matched to a gene: 9. The CDR3 length is 17 residues. Germline V gives CDR1 LGHNA, CDR2 YNFKEQ. CDR3 protein: CASSQGGAGGWTGELFF. CDR3 bases: TGTGCCAGCAGCCAAGGGGGCGCGGGGGGCTGGACCGGGGAGCTGTTTTTT.

J is TRBJ2-5 and V is TRBV5-6; D is possibly TRBD1 (6 bases). V shed 4 bases and J shed 1 base, with 14 bases lying between them. The CDR3 spans 15 residues. Germline V gene data show CDR1 as SGHDT and CDR2 as YYEEEE. CDR3 loop: CASSPATGFQETQYF. CDR3 sequence (DNA): TGTGCCAGCAGCCCAGCTACAGGGTTCCAAGAGACCCAGTACTTC.

The gene calls are TRBV9 and TRBJ1-2; unclear D gene. In germline, CDR1 is SGDLS, CDR2 YYNGEE. V lost 3 bases, J lost 6 bases, and 15 bases lay in between. CDR3 length: 14 amino acids. CDR3 nucleotide sequence: TGTGCCAGCAGCGACCGGGTCCTCCTCCATGGCTACACCTTC. This translates into CASSDRVLLHGYTF.

This chain joins TRBV30 and TRBJ1-5; D unresolved. Looked up from germline, CDR1 is GTSNPN and CDR2 is SVGIG (reference sequence). The CDR3 loop spans 14 amino acids. V was shortened by 0 bases and J by 7 bases, with 13 bases between the two germline ends. In nucleotides, the CDR3 is TGTGCCTGGAGTGTATCGGGAGGGAGGCAGCCCCAGCATTTT. As protein: CAWSVSGGRQPQHF.

This clone appeared once. The CDR3 sequence: CASRKQAGTSYEQYF. CDR3 nucleotides: TGTGCCAGCAGAAAGCAAGCGGGGACCTCCTACGAGCAGTACTTC. This chain connects TRBV11-2 to TRBJ2-7; 7 nucleotides agree with TRBD2. The CDR3 covers 15 residues. The V and J ends lost 6 bases and 0 bases, in that order; junction bases with no gene match: 8. Per the germline V gene, CDR1 is SGHAT and CDR2 is FQNNGV.

Details on this clone: Distinct nucleotide sequences in the sample also encode this CDR3. V gene TRBV30 combines with J gene TRBJ1-2; TRBD1 agrees at 7 bases. Germline CDR1 is GTSNPN and CDR2 is SVGIG (reference sequence). This CDR3 is 14 amino acids long. With 0 bases clipped from V and 4 bases from J, the junction kept 5 bases outside the gene matches. The CDR3, as DNA: TGTGCCTGGAGTGTACTTTCAGGGGGCTATGGCTACACCTTC. It codes for CAWSVLSGGYGYTF.

This chain uses TRBV11-2 with TRBJ2-5, with TRBD2 identical over 10 bases. From germline, CDR1 is SGHAT and CDR2 FQNNGV. This CDR3 region has 15 residues. V shed 3 bases and J 5 bases; nucleotides not matched to a gene: 6. As DNA, the CDR3 is TGTGCCAGCAGCTTTAGCGGGAGGTTTGGGGAGACCCAGTACTTC. Residues: CASSFSGRFGETQYF.